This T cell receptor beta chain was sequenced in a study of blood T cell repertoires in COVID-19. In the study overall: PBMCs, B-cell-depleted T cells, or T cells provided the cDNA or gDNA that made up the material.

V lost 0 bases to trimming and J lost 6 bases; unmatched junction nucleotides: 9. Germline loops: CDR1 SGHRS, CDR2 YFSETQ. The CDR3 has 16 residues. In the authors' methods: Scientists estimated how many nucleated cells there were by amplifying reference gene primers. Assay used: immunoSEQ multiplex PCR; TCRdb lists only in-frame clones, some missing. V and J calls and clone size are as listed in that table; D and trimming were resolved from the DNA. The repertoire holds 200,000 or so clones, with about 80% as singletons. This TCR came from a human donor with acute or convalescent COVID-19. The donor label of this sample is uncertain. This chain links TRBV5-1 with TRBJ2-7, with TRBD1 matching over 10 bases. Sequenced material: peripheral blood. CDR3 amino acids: CASSLVPGQGQGEQYF. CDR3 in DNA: TGCGCCAGCAGCTTGGTTCCGGGACAGGGGCAGGGCGAGCAGTACTTC. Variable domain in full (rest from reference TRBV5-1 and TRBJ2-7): KAGVTQTPRYLIKTRGQQVTLSCSPISGHRSVSWYQQTPGQGLQFLFEYFSETQRNKGNFPGRFSGRQFSNSRSEMNVSTLELGDSALYLCASSLVPGQGQGEQYFGPGTRLTVT.